The clone carrying this T cell receptor beta chain was picked up many times. Its antigen remains unknown. Per germline, CDR1 MDHEN and CDR2 SYDVKM. Deletions cut 2 bases from V and 0 bases from J, with 13 bases between. This CDR3 is 16 amino acids long. This record belongs to a study of early T cells in non-severe SARS-CoV-2 infection. Study-level background: Unsorted whole blood bulk RNA was sequenced, with unpaired chains.

Regarding the study as a whole: Database matching using VDJdb favored anti-spike CD8 responses, with private and CD4 specificities left missing.

Individual cDNA molecules received unique molecular identifiers during library preparation. TCRdb reanalysed the 5' RACE reads using MiXCR and keeps one entry per CDR3 protein. The sample records tens of thousands of distinct CDR3 sequences, 5.3% being singletons. The TCR sequence derives from an adult who was a healthcare worker with PCR-confirmed SARS-CoV-2 infection or an uninfected control (not recorded which). The chain links TRBV28 to TRBJ1-2; D is unresolved. Source material: whole blood. CDR3 protein: CASSLRGFSANYGYTF. The CDR3 nucleotides are TGTGCCAGCAGTTTACGTGGCTTTAGCGCTAACTATGGCTACACCTTC.